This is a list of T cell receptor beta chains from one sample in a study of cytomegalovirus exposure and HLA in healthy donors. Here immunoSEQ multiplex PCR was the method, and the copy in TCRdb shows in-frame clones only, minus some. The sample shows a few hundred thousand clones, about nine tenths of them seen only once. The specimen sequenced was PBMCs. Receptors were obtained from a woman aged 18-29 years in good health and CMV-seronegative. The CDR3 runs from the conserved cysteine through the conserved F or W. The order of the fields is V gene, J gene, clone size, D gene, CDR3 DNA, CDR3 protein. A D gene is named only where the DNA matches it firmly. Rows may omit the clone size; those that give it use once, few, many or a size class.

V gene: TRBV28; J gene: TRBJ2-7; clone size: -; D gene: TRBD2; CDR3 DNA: TGTGCCAGCAGCCCGACTAGCGCAACGCCTTACGAGCAGTACTTC; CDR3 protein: CASSPTSATPYEQYF
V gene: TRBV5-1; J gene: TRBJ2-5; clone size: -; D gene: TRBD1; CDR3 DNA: TGCGCCAGCAGCTTAGGAACCCTACAGGGGTGGAGGCAAGAGACCCAGTACTTC; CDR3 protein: CASSLGTLQGWRQETQYF
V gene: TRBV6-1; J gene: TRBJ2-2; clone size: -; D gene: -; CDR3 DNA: TGTGCCAGCAGTGACCTCAACAGGGCCACCGGGGAGCTGTTTTTT; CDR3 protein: CASSDLNRATGELFF
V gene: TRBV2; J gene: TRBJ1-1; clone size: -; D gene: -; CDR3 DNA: TGTGCCAGCAGTGAGGGGAGGGGTATGAACACTGAAGCTTTCTTT; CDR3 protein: CASSEGRGMNTEAFF
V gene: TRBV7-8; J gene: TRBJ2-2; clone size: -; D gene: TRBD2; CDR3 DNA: TGTGCCAGCAGCTTAGACGTATGGCGGGAGGGCCTGAGCGGGGAGCTGTTTTTT; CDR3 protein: CASSLDVWREGLSGELFF
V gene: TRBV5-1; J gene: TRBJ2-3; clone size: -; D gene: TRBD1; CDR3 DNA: TGCGCCAGCAGCCCAGAAGGACAGGGGGCAGATACGCAGTATTTT; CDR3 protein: CASSPEGQGADTQYF
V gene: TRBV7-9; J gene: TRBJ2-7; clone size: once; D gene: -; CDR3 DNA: TGTGCCAGCAGCACCTCTTCTAGTGGGGGGATTTACGAGCAGTACTTC; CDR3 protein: CASSTSSSGGIYEQYF
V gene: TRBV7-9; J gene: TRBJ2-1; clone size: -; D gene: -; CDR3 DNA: TGTGCCAGCAGCTCGAATGCGGGGAAGAGCTCCTACAATGAGCAGTTCTTC; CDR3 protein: CASSSNAGKSSYNEQFF
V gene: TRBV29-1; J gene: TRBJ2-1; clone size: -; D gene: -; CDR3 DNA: TGCAGCGTTGTTGGGGGCTTCAGTAATGAGCAGTTCTTC; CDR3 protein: CSVVGGFSNEQFF
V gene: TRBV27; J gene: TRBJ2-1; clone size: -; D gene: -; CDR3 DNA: TGTGCCAGCAGTCTTGGGACAGCGGGGCAGTTCTTC; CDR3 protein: CASSLGTAGQFF
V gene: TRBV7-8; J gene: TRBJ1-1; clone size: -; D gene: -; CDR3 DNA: TGTGCCAGCAGCCTCACATCACGCATGAACACTGAAGCTTTCTTT; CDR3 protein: CASSLTSRMNTEAFF
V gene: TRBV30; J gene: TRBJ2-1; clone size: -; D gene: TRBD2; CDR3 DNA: TGTGCCCTAAGAAGCGGGAGGGCCGGCAGTGAGCAGTTCTTC; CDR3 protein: CALRSGRAGSEQFF
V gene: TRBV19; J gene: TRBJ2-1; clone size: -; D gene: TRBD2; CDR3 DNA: TGTGCCAGTCTTAGCGGGAGTGCCAATGAGCAGTTCTTC; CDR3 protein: CASLSGSANEQFF
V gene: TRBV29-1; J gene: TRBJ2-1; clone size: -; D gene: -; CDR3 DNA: TGCAGCGGCGGAGACTTCAGCTCCTACAATGAGCAGTTCTTC; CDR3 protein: CSGGDFSSYNEQFF
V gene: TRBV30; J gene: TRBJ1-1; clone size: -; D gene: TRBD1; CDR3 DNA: TGTGCCTGGAGTACGGGACAGTTGAACACTGAAGCTTTCTTT; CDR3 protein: CAWSTGQLNTEAFF
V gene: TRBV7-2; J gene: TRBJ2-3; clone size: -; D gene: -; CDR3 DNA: TGTGCCAGCAGCCTGAGGGTCTCGCCCGCAGTCACAGATACGCAGTATTTT; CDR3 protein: CASSLRVSPAVTDTQYF
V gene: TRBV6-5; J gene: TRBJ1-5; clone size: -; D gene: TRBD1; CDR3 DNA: TGTGCCAGCAGTTCGGACAGGAGCGATCAGCCCCAGCATTTT; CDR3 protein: CASSSDRSDQPQHF
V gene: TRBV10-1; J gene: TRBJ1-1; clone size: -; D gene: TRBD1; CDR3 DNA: TGCGCCGCACAGGGGTCGGTGAACACTGAAGCTTTCTTT; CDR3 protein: CAAQGSVNTEAFF
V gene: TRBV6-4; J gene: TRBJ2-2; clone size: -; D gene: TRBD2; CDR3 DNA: TGTGCCAGCAGAAGGACTAGTGAGACCGGGGAGCTGTTTTTT; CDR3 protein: CASRRTSETGELFF
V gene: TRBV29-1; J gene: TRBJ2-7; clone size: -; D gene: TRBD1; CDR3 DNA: TGCAGCGTTAAGAGACAGGGGTCCTCCTACGAGCAGTACTTC; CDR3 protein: CSVKRQGSSYEQYF
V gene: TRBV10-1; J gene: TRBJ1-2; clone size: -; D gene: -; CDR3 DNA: TGCGCCAGCAGTGAGTCAAGGGGGTGGCCTCAGACCTTC; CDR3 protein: CASSESRGWPQTF
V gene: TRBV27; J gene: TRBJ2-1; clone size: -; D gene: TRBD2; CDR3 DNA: TGTGCCAGCAGTTTAGGAGCGGGGGGCTACAATGAGCAGTTCTTC; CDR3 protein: CASSLGAGGYNEQFF
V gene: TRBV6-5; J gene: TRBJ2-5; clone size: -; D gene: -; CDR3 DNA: TGTGCCAGCAGTTACTCTACGGTTGGGACCCAGTACTTC; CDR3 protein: CASSYSTVGTQYF
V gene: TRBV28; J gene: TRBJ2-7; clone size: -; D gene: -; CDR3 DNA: TGTGCCAGCAGTCCCCCTGCCTACGAGCAGTACTTC; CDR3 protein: CASSPPAYEQYF
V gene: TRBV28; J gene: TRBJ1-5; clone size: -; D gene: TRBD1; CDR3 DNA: TGTGCCAGCAGGACAGGGGGAAGCAATCAGCCCCAGCATTTT; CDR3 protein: CASRTGGSNQPQHF
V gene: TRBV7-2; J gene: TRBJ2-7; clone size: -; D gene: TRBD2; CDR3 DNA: TGTGCCAGCAGCTTTTGGAGCGGGGGGGAAGAGCAGTACTTC; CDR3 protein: CASSFWSGGEEQYF
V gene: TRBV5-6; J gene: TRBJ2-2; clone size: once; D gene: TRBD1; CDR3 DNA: TGTGCCAGCAGCTCACGGACAGGATACACCGGGGAGCTGTTTTTT; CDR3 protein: CASSSRTGYTGELFF
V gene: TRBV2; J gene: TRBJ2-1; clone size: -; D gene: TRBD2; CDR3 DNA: TGTGCCGCTAGCGGGAGTAGCAACAATGAGCAGTTCTTC; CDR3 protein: CAASGSSNNEQFF